These T cell receptor beta chains were read from a single sample in a study of blood T cell repertoires in COVID-19. The table came from immunoSEQ multiplex PCR; TCRdb's copy has only in-frame clones and leaves some out. Among 250,000 to 400,000 clones listed, 85% were seen once. The sequenced sample consisted of PBMCs or T cells enriched from blood (not recorded which). The receptors were gathered from a woman aged 30 to 39 who had been exposed to COVID-19. Both conserved end residues are trimmed from each CDR3. Clone sizes are given selectively: once, few, many, or a class where the clone is expanded.

V	J	size	CDR3
TRBV2	TRBJ1-4	.	ASSQGPANEKLF
TRBV30	TRBJ2-3	once	AWTPIGQGALVADTQY
TRBV9	TRBJ1-2	.	ASSSGQGYYGYT
TRBV24-1	TRBJ2-5	.	ATSDFGTQY
TRBV7-9	TRBJ2-7	.	ASSSSAGFYEQY
TRBV28	TRBJ1-1	.	ASSSSHTEAF
TRBV6-5	TRBJ2-3	.	ASTSGFPDTQY
TRBV5-3	TRBJ1-3	few	ARSNSCLSGNTIY
TRBV30	TRBJ2-5	.	AWSVAVAQY
TRBV3-1/TRBV3-2	TRBJ2-1	.	ASSHTSGGSNEQF
TRBV5-1	TRBJ2-2	few	ASSPTSGVTNTGELF
TRBV5-1	TRBJ2-2	.	ASSAGGPHTGELF
TRBV19	TRBJ1-1	once	ASSIPRSYTEAF
TRBV11-2	TRBJ1-2	.	ASSPDRAGGYT
TRBV7-2	TRBJ2-1	.	ASSLKWQFSWRVNEQF
TRBV5-5	TRBJ2-5	.	ASSFMGVETQY
TRBV18	TRBJ2-3	.	ASSPLEGADTQY
TRBV5-1	TRBJ1-6	.	ASSLGTGHLNHNSPLH
TRBV6-2/TRBV6-3	TRBJ2-1	.	ASSYSGQGRRDEQF
TRBV5-8	TRBJ1-2	once	ASSLGQGVSGYT
TRBV19	TRBJ2-7	.	ASSSIGQGAAEQY
TRBV28	TRBJ2-2	.	ASSFARGPTGELF
TRBV5-6	TRBJ1-1	.	ASSSFQVPGRAF
TRBV2	TRBJ1-1	.	ASSVQGVNPMNTEAF
TRBV10-3	TRBJ1-2	.	AISGGDRGYGYT